The clone carrying this T cell receptor beta chain is called medium-sized based on its frequency. The antigen is unknown. Germline assignment: CDR1 ENHRY and CDR2 SYGVKD. The CDR3 is 15 residues long. This sample is drawn from a study of monozygotic twins with inflammatory bowel disease. Study-level results: Lower TCRbeta diversity (inverse Simpson) was seen in IBD patients than in healthy co-twins.

An amount of 3,500 to 4,500 ng of total RNA was used for each TCR library. Eight distinct reactions (per sample) were used to make the cDNA. TCRdb reprocessed the 5' RACE reads; each CDR3 protein has one entry and no DNA is given. The listing contains some 170,000 distinct CDR3 sequences. This TCR came from a human donor with ulcerative colitis or Crohn's disease, or a healthy co-twin of an affected twin (not recorded which). The sample was blood. The rearrangement uses TRBV10-3 and TRBJ2-5; TCRdb outputs TRBD1, but without DNA this stays unchecked. The CDR3 here is CAISGLDREQETQYF.